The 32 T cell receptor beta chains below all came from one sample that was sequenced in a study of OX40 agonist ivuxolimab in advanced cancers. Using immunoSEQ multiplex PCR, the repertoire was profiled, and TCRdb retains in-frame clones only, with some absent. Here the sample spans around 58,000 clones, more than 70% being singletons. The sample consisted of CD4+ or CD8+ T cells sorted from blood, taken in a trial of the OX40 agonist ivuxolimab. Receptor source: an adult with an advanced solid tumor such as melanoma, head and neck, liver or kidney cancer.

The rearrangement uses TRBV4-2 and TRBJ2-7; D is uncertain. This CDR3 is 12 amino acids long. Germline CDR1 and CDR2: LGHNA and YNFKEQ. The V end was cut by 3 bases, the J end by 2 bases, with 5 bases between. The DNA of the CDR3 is TGTGCCAGCAGCCAGACGACCTACGAGCAGTACTTC. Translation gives CASSQTTYEQYF.

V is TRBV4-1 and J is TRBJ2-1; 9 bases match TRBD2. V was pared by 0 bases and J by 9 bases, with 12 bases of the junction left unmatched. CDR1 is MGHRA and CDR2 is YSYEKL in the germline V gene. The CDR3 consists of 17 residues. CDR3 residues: CASSQEGSGGWGGEQFF. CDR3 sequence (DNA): TGCGCCAGCAGCCAAGAGGGTAGCGGGGGTTGGGGGGGTGAGCAGTTCTTC.

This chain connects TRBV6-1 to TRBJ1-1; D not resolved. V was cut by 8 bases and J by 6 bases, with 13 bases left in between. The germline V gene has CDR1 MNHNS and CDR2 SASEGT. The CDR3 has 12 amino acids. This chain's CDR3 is CASLGLPPEAFF. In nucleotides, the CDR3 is TGTGCCAGCCTAGGCTTACCACCTGAAGCTTTCTTT.

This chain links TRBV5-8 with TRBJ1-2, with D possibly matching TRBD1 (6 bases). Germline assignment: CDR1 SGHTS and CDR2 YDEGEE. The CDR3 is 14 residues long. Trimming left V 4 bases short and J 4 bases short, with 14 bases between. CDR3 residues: CASSRGGQGYGYTF. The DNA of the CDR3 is TGTGCCAGCAGCCGGGGGGGGCAAGGCTATGGCTACACCTTC.

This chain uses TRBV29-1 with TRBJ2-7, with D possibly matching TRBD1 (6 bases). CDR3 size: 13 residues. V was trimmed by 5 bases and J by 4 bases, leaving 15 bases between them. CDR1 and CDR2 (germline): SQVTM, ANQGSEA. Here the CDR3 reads CSVSQGIEYEQYF. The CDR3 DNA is TGCAGCGTTTCCCAGGGGATAGAGTACGAGCAGTACTTC.

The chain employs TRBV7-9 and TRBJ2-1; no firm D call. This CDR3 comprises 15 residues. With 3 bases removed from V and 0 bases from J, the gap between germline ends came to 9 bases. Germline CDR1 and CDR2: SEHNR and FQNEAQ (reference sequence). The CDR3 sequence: CASSFGSSSYNEQFF. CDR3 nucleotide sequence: TGTGCCAGCAGCTTCGGATCCAGCTCCTACAATGAGCAGTTCTTC.

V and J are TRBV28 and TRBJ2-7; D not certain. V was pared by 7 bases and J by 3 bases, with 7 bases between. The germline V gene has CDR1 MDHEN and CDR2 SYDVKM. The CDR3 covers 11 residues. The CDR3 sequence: CASIKNYEQYF. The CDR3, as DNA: TGTGCCAGCATCAAGAACTACGAGCAGTACTTC. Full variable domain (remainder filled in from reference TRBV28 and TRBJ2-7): DVKVTQSSRYLVKRTGEKVFLECVQDMDHENMFWYRQDPGLGLRLIYFSYDVKMKEKGDIPEGYSVSREKKERFSLILESASTNQTSMYLCASIKNYEQYFGPGTRLTVT.

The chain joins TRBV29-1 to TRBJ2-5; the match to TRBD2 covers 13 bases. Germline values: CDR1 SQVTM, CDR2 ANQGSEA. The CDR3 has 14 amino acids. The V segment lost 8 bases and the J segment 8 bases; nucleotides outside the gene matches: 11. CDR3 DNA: TGCAGCCCCCAGACCGGACTAGCGGGGGCAACCCAGTACTTC. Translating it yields CSPQTGLAGATQYF.

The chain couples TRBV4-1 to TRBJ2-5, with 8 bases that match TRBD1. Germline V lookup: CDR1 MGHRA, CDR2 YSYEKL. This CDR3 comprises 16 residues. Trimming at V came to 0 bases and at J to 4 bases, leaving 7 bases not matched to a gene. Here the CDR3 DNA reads TGCGCCAGCAGCCAAGATTGGACAGGGCGAGGAGAGACCCAGTACTTC. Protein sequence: CASSQDWTGRGETQYF.

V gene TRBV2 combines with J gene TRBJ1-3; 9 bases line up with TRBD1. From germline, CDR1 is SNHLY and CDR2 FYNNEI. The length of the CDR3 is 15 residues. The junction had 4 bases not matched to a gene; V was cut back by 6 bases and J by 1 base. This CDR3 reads CASREGQGSGNTIYF. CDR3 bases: TGTGCCAGCAGGGAGGGACAGGGTTCTGGAAACACCATATATTTT.

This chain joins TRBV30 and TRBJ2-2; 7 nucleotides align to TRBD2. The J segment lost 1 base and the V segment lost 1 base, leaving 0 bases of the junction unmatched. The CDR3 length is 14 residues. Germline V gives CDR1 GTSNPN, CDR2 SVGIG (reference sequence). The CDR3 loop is CAWSGTRNTGELFF. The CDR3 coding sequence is TGTGCCTGGAGTGGGACTAGGAACACCGGGGAGCTGTTTTTT.

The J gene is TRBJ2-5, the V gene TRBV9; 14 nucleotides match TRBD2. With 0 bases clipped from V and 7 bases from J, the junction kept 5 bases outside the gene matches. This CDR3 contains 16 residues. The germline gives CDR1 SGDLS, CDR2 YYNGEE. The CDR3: CASSVDQTSGGGTQYF. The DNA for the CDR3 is TGTGCCAGCAGCGTAGATCAGACTAGCGGGGGGGGGACCCAGTACTTC. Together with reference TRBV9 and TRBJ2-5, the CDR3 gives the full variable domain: DSGVTQTPKHLITATGQRVTLRCSPRSGDLSVYWYQQSLDQGLQFLIQYYNGEERAKGNILERFSAQQFPDLHSELNLSSLELGDSALYFCASSVDQTSGGGTQYFGPGTRLLVL.

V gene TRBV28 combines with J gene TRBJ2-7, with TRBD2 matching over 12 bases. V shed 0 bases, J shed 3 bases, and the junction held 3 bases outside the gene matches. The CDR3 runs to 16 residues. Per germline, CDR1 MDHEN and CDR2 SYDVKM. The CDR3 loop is CASSLWGTSGRYEQYF. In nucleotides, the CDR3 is TGTGCCAGCAGTTTATGGGGGACTAGCGGGCGCTACGAGCAGTACTTC.

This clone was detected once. The CDR3 spells CASSLAGLAGGGDNEQFF. The CDR3 region has the DNA TGTGCCAGCAGCTTAGCGGGACTAGCGGGAGGGGGGGACAATGAGCAGTTCTTC. This sequence joins TRBV7-2 and TRBJ2-1, with 16 bases that match TRBD2. CDR3 length equals 18 residues. With V trimmed by 0 bases and J by 5 bases, 4 bases remained unmatched. Germline loops: CDR1 SGHTA, CDR2 FQGNSA.

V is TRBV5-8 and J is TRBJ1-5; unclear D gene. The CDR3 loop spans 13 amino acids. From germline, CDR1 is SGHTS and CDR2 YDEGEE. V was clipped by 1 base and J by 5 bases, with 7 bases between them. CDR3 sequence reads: CASSLRWDQPQHF. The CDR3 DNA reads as TGTGCCAGCAGCTTGCGGTGGGATCAGCCCCAGCATTTT.

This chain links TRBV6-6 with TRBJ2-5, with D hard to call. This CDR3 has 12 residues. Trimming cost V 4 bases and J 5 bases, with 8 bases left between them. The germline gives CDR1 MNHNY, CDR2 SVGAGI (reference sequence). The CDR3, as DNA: TGTGCCAGCAGTTTTTCAAGGGAGACCCAGTACTTC. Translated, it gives CASSFSRETQYF.

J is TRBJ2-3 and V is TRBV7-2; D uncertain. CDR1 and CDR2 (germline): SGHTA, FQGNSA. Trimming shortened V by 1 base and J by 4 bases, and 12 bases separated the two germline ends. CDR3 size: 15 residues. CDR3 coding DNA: TGTGCCAGCAGCTTAGGGTTTAGCCAGGCAGATACGCAGTATTTT. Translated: CASSLGFSQADTQYF.

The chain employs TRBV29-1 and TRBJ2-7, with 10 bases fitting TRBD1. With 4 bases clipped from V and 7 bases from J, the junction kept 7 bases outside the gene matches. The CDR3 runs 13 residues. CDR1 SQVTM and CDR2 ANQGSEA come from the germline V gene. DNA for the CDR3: TGCAGCGTTGGGGACAGGGGCACTCGGGAGCAGTACTTC. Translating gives CSVGDRGTREQYF.

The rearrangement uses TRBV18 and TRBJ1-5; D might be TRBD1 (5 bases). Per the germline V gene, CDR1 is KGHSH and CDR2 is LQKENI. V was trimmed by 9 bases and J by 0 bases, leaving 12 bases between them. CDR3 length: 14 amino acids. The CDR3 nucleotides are TGTGCCAGTCTGGGGGTGGATAGCAATCAGCCCCAGCATTTT. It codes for CASLGVDSNQPQHF.

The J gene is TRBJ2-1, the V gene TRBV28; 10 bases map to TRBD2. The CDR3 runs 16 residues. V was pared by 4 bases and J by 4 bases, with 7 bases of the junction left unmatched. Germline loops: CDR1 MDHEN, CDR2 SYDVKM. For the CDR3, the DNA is TGTGCCAGCAGTTCTCTAGCGGGAGAGGCTTACAATGAGCAGTTCTTC. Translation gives CASSSLAGEAYNEQFF.

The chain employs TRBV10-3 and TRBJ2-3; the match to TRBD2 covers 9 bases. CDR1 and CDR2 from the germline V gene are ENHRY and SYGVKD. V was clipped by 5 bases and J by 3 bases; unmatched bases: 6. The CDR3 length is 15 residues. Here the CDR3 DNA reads TGTGCCATCAGTCCTAGCGGGGAAACAACAGATACGCAGTATTTT. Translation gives CAISPSGETTDTQYF.

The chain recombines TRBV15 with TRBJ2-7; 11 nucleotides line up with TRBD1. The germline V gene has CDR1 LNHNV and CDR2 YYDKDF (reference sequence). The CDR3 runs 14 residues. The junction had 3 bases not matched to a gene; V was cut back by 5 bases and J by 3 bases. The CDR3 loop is CATSLDRGHYEQYF. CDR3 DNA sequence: TGTGCCACCAGCCTGGACAGGGGGCACTACGAGCAGTACTTC. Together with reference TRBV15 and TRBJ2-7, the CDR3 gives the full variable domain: DAMVIQNPRYQVTQFGKPVTLSCSQTLNHNVMYWYQQKSSQAPKLLFHYYDKDFNNEADTPDNFQSRRPNTSFCFLDIRSPGLGDTAMYLCATSLDRGHYEQYFGPGTRLTVT.

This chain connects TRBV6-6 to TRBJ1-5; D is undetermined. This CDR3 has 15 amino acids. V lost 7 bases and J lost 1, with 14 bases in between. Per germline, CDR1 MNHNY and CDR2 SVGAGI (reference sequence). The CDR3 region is CASTQWVQSNQPQHF. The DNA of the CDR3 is TGTGCCAGCACCCAATGGGTACAAAGCAATCAGCCCCAGCATTTT.

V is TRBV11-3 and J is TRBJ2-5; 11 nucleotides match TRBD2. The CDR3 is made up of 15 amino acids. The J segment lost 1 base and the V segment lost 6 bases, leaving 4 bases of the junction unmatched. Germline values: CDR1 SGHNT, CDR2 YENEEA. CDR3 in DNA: TGTGCCAGCAGAATAGCGGGGGGGTCCCAAGAGACCCAGTACTTC. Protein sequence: CASRIAGGSQETQYF.

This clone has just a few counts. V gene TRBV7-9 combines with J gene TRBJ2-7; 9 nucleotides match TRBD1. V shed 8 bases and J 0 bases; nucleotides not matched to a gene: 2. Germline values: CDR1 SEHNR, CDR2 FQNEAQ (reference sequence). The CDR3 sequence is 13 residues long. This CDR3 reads CASGTGRSYEQYF. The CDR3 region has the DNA TGTGCCAGCGGGACAGGGCGCTCCTACGAGCAGTACTTC.

The CDR3 nucleotides are TGCGCCAGCAGCCTCGGACTAGCGGGGCCCTACGAGCAGTACTTC. Protein: CASSLGLAGPYEQYF. The chain couples TRBV4-1 to TRBJ2-7; 12 bases match TRBD2. The J segment lost 2 bases and the V segment lost 4 bases, leaving 3 bases of the junction unmatched. The CDR3 contains 15 residues. Germline CDR1 and CDR2: MGHRA and YSYEKL.

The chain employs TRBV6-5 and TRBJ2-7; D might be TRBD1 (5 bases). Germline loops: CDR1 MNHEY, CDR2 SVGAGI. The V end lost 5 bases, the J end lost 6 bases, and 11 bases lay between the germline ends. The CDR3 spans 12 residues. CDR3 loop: CASSRTRTEQYF. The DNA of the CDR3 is TGTGCCAGCAGTCGGACACGTACCGAGCAGTACTTC.

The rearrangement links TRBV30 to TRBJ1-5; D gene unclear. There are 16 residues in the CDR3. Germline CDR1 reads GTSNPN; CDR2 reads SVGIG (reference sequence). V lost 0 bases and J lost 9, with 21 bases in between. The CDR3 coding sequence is TGTGCCTGGAGTGTACGGAGCCAAAACCTTCGTGGGCCCCAGCATTTT. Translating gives CAWSVRSQNLRGPQHF.

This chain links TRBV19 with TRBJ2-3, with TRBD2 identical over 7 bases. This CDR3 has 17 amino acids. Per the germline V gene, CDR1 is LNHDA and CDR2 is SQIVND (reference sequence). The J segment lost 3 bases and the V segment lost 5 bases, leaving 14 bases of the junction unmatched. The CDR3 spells CASSPGGLVTGTDTQYF. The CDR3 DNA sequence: TGTGCCAGTAGTCCGGGTGGACTAGTCACTGGGACAGATACGCAGTATTTT. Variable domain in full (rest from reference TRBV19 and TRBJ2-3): DGGITQSPKYLFRKEGQNVTLSCEQNLNHDAMYWYRQDPGQGLRLIYYSQIVNDFQKGDIAEGYSVSREKKESFPLTVTSAQKNPTAFYLCASSPGGLVTGTDTQYFGPGTRLTVL.

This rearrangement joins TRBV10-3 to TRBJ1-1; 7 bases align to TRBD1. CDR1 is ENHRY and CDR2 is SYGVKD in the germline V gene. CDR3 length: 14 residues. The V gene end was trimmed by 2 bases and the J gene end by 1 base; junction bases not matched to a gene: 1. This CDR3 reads CAISETGANTEAFF. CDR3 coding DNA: TGTGCCATCAGTGAGACAGGGGCGAACACTGAAGCTTTCTTT.

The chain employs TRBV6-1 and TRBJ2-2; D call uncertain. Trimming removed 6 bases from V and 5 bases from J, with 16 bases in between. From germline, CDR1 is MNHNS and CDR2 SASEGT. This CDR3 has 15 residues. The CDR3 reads CASSPGPSSTGELFF. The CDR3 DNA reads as TGTGCCAGCAGCCCCGGGCCCAGTAGTACCGGGGAGCTGTTTTTT.

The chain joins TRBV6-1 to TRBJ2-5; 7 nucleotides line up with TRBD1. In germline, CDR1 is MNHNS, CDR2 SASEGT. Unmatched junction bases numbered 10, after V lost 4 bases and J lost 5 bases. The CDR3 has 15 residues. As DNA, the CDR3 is TGTGCCAGCAGTGTGTCCCAAGGGGGCGGGGAGACCCAGTACTTC. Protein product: CASSVSQGGGETQYF.